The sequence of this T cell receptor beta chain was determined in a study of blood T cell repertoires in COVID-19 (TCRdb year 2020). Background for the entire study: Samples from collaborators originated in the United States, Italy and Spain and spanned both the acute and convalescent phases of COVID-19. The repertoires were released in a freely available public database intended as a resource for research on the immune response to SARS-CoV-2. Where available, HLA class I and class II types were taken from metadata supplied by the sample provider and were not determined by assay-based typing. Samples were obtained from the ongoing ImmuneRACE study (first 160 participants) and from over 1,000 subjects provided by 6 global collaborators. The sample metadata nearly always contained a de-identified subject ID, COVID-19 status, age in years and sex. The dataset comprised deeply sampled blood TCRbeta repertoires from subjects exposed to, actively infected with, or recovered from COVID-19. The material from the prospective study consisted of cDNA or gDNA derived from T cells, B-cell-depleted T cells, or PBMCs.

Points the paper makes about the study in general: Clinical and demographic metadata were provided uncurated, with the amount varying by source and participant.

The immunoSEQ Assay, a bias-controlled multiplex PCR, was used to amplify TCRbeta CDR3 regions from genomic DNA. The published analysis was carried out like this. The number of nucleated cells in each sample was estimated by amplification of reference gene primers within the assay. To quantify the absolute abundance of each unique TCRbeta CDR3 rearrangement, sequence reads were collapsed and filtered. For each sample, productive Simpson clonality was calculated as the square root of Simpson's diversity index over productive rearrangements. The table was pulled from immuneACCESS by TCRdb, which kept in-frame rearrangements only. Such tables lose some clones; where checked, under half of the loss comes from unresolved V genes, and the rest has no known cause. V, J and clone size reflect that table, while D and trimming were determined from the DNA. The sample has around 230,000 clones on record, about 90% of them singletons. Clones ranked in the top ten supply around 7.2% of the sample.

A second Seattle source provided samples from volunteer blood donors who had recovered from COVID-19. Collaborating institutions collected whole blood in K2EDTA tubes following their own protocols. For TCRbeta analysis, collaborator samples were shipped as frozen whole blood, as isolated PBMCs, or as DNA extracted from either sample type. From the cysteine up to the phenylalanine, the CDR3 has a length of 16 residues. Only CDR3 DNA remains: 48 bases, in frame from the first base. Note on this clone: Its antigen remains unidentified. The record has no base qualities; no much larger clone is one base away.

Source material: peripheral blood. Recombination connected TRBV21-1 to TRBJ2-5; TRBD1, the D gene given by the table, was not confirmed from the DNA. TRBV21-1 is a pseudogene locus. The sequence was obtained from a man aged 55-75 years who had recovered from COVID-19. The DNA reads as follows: TGTGCCAGCAGCGCCCACCCCAGGGTCCACCAAGAGACCCAGTACTTC. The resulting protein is CASSAHPRVHQETQYF.